What follows are 7 T cell receptor beta chains derived from one specimen sequenced in a study of blood T cell repertoires in COVID-19. The method was immunoSEQ multiplex PCR; TCRdb's version includes in-frame clones alone and lacks a portion of them. The sample contains 350,000 to 400,000 clones, 85% to 90% of which appear only once. The sequenced sample consisted of PBMCs or T cells enriched from blood (not recorded which). These receptors came from a young woman who had recovered from COVID-19.

This chain links TRBV7-2 with TRBJ1-4, with D tentatively TRBD1 (6 bases). This CDR3 is built from 15 residues. V dropped 5 bases and J dropped 11 bases, with 21 bases sitting between them. Germline CDR1 is SGHTA and CDR2 is FQGNSA. The CDR3 DNA reads TGTGCCAGCAGCCAGGCCGGAAATAGGGGGGGGAAACTGTTTTTT. It specifies CASSQAGNRGGKLFF. Using reference TRBV7-2 and TRBJ1-4 for the parts outside the CDR3, the full variable domain is GAGVSQSPSNKVTEKGKDVELRCDPISGHTALYWYRQSLGQGLEFLIYFQGNSAPDKSGLPSDRFSAERTGGSVSTLTIQRTQQEDSAVYLCASSQAGNRGGKLFFGSGTQLSVL.

The CDR3 loop reads CASSQVFGSGNTIYF. CDR3 bases: TGTGCCAGCAGCCAAGTTTTCGGGTCGGGAAACACCATATATTTT. This sequence joins TRBV14 and TRBJ1-3; D call uncertain. The CDR3 is made up of 15 amino acids. Trimming shortened V by 1 base and J by 4 bases, and 11 bases separated the two germline ends. Germline V gives CDR1 SGHDN, CDR2 FVKESK. Filled out from reference TRBV14 and TRBJ1-3, the complete variable domain reads EAGVTQFPSHSVIEKGQTVTLRCDPISGHDNLYWYRRVMGKEIKFLLHFVKESKQDESGMPNNRFLAERTGGTYSTLKVQPAELEDSGVYFCASSQVFGSGNTIYFGEGSWLTVV.

The rearrangement uses TRBV6-2 or TRBV6-3 and TRBJ2-3, with D tentatively TRBD1 (5 bases). V was pared by 4 bases and J by 5 bases, with 22 bases between. The CDR3 length is 17 residues. Germline assignment: CDR1 MNHEY and CDR2 SVGEGT. The CDR3 coding sequence is TGTGCCAGCAGTTCGTTGACAGATATGGCCGTAGGAGATACGCAGTATTTT. Its translation is CASSSLTDMAVGDTQYF.

This clone was counted once. The chain carries TRBV30 and TRBJ1-4; possible D gene TRBD1, 5 bases. The ends were cut back, 0 bases at V and 4 bases at J, with 15 bases in the middle. Germline CDR1 reads GTSNPN; CDR2 reads SVGIG (reference sequence). This CDR3 is 16 amino acids long. DNA for the CDR3: TGTGCCTGGAGTGTACTAAGGGGCCCGGGTAATGAAAAACTGTTTTTT. Its protein product is CAWSVLRGPGNEKLFF.

This chain links TRBV19 with TRBJ2-1; 8 positions agree with TRBD2. This CDR3 comprises 15 residues. The germline V gene has CDR1 LNHDA and CDR2 SQIVND (reference sequence). Trimming removed 1 base from V and 8 bases from J; junction bases left unmatched: 7. The CDR3 DNA is TGTGCCAGTAGTATAGCGGGGGGGCGTGTAGATGAGCAGTTCTTC. Translating it yields CASSIAGGRVDEQFF.

The chain employs TRBV6-2 or TRBV6-3 and TRBJ1-2, with 7 bases fitting TRBD1. This CDR3 has 17 residues. The J segment lost 5 bases and the V segment lost 6 bases, leaving 18 bases of the junction unmatched. The germline CDR1 and CDR2 sequences are MNHEY and SVGEGT. The CDR3 sequence: CASRYLPWTGSLYGYTF. The CDR3 DNA follows: TGTGCCAGCAGATACCTTCCCTGGACAGGATCATTATATGGCTACACCTTC.

The gene calls are TRBV4-1 and TRBJ2-7; 10 bases line up with TRBD2. The CDR3 loop spans 15 amino acids. Per germline, CDR1 MGHRA and CDR2 YSYEKL. V lost 1 base to trimming and J lost 5 bases; unmatched junction nucleotides: 5. The CDR3 is CASSQGYSGRDEQYF. CDR3 sequence (DNA): TGCGCCAGCAGCCAAGGATACAGCGGGAGGGACGAGCAGTACTTC.